These T cell receptor beta chains were read from a single sample in a study of blood T cell repertoires in COVID-19. Sequencing was performed with immunoSEQ multiplex PCR; in TCRdb, only in-frame clones are kept and a portion is missing. The sample records 200,000 to 300,000 clones, 70% to 85% being singletons. The specimen sequenced was peripheral blood. The receptor set was obtained from a woman over 75 with acute or convalescent COVID-19. The CDR3 runs from the conserved cysteine through the conserved F or W. Each record gives: J gene, clone size, D gene, V gene, CDR3 protein, CDR3 DNA. D genes are given only for firm matches. The size of a clone is reported for some rows only, either as once, few or many, or as a class for expanded clones.

j_call: TRBJ1-5; clone_size: -; d_call: -; v_call: TRBV24-1; cdr3_aa: CATSGGGSSFSNQPQHF; cdr3_nt: TGTGCCACCAGTGGTGGCGGGAGCTCCTTTAGCAATCAGCCCCAGCATTTT
j_call: TRBJ1-6; clone_size: -; d_call: -; v_call: TRBV27; cdr3_aa: CASSKRVDSPLHF; cdr3_nt: TGTGCCAGCAGTAAGAGGGTGGACTCACCCCTCCACTTT
j_call: TRBJ1-3; clone_size: -; d_call: -; v_call: TRBV18; cdr3_aa: CASSTVPGNTIYF; cdr3_nt: TGTGCCAGCTCGACAGTTCCTGGAAACACCATATATTTT
j_call: TRBJ2-7; clone_size: -; d_call: TRBD2; v_call: TRBV9; cdr3_aa: CASSVGEGNYEQYF; cdr3_nt: TGTGCCAGCAGCGTGGGGGAGGGGAATTACGAGCAGTACTTC
j_call: TRBJ2-6; clone_size: -; d_call: -; v_call: TRBV6-5; cdr3_aa: CASRPPSSGANVLTF; cdr3_nt: TGTGCCAGCAGGCCCCCCAGCTCTGGGGCCAACGTCCTGACTTTC
j_call: TRBJ1-4; clone_size: -; d_call: -; v_call: TRBV14; cdr3_aa: CASSRGQLDEKLFF; cdr3_nt: TGTGCCAGCAGCCGCGGACAGCTCGATGAAAAACTGTTTTTT
j_call: TRBJ1-1; clone_size: -; d_call: -; v_call: TRBV5-4; cdr3_aa: CASSRDLNSPEAFF; cdr3_nt: TGTGCCAGCAGCCGGGACTTGAACTCCCCTGAAGCTTTCTTT
j_call: TRBJ1-4; clone_size: -; d_call: TRBD1; v_call: TRBV27; cdr3_aa: CASRGTGERKLFF; cdr3_nt: TGTGCCAGCAGAGGGACAGGGGAGAGAAAACTGTTTTTT
j_call: TRBJ1-1; clone_size: -; d_call: -; v_call: TRBV19; cdr3_aa: CASSSLTGRNTEAFF; cdr3_nt: TGTGCCAGTAGTAGCCTGACAGGAAGGAACACTGAAGCTTTCTTT
j_call: TRBJ2-5; clone_size: few; d_call: -; v_call: TRBV29-1; cdr3_aa: CSVARGLETQYF; cdr3_nt: TGCAGCGTCGCCAGGGGCCTAGAGACCCAGTACTTC
j_call: TRBJ2-7; clone_size: -; d_call: TRBD2; v_call: TRBV15; cdr3_aa: CATSRVAGDTYEQYF; cdr3_nt: TGTGCCACCAGCAGAGTAGCGGGGGACACCTACGAGCAGTACTTC
j_call: TRBJ1-1; clone_size: few; d_call: -; v_call: TRBV14; cdr3_aa: CASSDVFSGTEAFF; cdr3_nt: TGTGCCAGCAGCGACGTCTTTAGCGGGACTGAAGCTTTCTTT
j_call: TRBJ1-1; clone_size: -; d_call: TRBD1; v_call: TRBV6-5; cdr3_aa: CASGDRGRTEAFF; cdr3_nt: TGTGCCAGCGGGGACAGGGGGCGGACTGAAGCTTTCTTT
j_call: TRBJ2-7; clone_size: -; d_call: TRBD1; v_call: TRBV10-3; cdr3_aa: CAIRSGTGSYEQYF; cdr3_nt: TGTGCCATCAGATCCGGGACAGGGTCTTACGAGCAGTACTTC
j_call: TRBJ1-2; clone_size: -; d_call: -; v_call: TRBV6-5; cdr3_aa: CASRQDYYGYTF; cdr3_nt: TGTGCCAGCAGGCAGGACTACTATGGCTACACCTTC
j_call: TRBJ1-5; clone_size: -; d_call: -; v_call: TRBV30; cdr3_aa: CAWGGGDSNQPQHF; cdr3_nt: TGTGCCTGGGGGGGCGGGGATAGCAATCAGCCCCAGCATTTT
j_call: TRBJ2-3; clone_size: few; d_call: TRBD2; v_call: TRBV5-8; cdr3_aa: CASSPLAGGIPDTQYF; cdr3_nt: TGTGCCAGCAGCCCTCTAGCGGGGGGGATCCCAGATACGCAGTATTTT
j_call: TRBJ1-1; clone_size: -; d_call: TRBD1; v_call: TRBV11-2; cdr3_aa: CASSLLGQGRPEAFF; cdr3_nt: TGTGCCAGCAGCTTACTAGGACAGGGGAGACCTGAAGCTTTCTTT
j_call: TRBJ2-3; clone_size: -; d_call: TRBD2; v_call: TRBV15; cdr3_aa: CATSRPGTSGGRVDTQYF; cdr3_nt: TGTGCCACCAGCAGACCAGGGACTAGCGGGGGACGGGTAGATACGCAGTATTTT
j_call: TRBJ1-4; clone_size: -; d_call: TRBD1; v_call: TRBV6-6; cdr3_aa: CASIPDRGNEKLFF; cdr3_nt: TGTGCCAGCATTCCGGACAGGGGAAATGAAAAACTGTTTTTT
j_call: TRBJ1-6; clone_size: -; d_call: TRBD1; v_call: TRBV19; cdr3_aa: CASSIRGPGENNSPLHF; cdr3_nt: TGTGCCAGTAGTATTAGGGGGCCGGGAGAAAATAATTCACCCCTCCACTTT
j_call: TRBJ2-2; clone_size: -; d_call: -; v_call: TRBV19; cdr3_aa: CASSRTGELFF; cdr3_nt: TGTGCCAGTAGCCGGACCGGGGAGCTGTTTTTT
j_call: TRBJ2-3; clone_size: -; d_call: TRBD2; v_call: TRBV4-2; cdr3_aa: CASSLTSGGLTDTQYF; cdr3_nt: TGTGCCAGCAGCCTTACTAGCGGGGGGTTGACAGATACGCAGTATTTT
j_call: TRBJ1-1; clone_size: -; d_call: -; v_call: TRBV5-1; cdr3_aa: CASSLGGQMNTEAFF; cdr3_nt: TGCGCCAGCAGCTTGGGGGGGCAGATGAACACTGAAGCTTTCTTT
j_call: TRBJ2-3; clone_size: -; d_call: TRBD1; v_call: TRBV11-3; cdr3_aa: CASSPNRGDTQYF; cdr3_nt: TGTGCCAGCAGTCCGAACAGGGGAGATACGCAGTATTTT
j_call: TRBJ2-2; clone_size: -; d_call: TRBD2; v_call: TRBV19; cdr3_aa: CASRRGANTGELFF; cdr3_nt: TGTGCCAGCCGCCGGGGGGCGAACACCGGGGAGCTGTTTTTT
j_call: TRBJ2-3; clone_size: -; d_call: -; v_call: TRBV20-1; cdr3_aa: CSGGGTDTQYF; cdr3_nt: TGCAGTGGAGGTGGCACAGATACGCAGTATTTT
j_call: TRBJ2-1; clone_size: -; d_call: -; v_call: TRBV7-3; cdr3_aa: CASSLTSGEQFF; cdr3_nt: TGTGCCAGCAGCTTAACAAGCGGCGAGCAGTTCTTC
j_call: TRBJ2-7; clone_size: -; d_call: -; v_call: TRBV6-5; cdr3_aa: CASSPSRDTYEQYF; cdr3_nt: TGTGCCAGCAGTCCGTCGAGGGACACGTACGAGCAGTACTTC
j_call: TRBJ1-5; clone_size: -; d_call: -; v_call: TRBV9; cdr3_aa: CARGTLFDNQPQHF; cdr3_nt: TGTGCCAGAGGGACACTCTTCGATAATCAGCCCCAGCATTTT
j_call: TRBJ2-7; clone_size: -; d_call: -; v_call: TRBV2; cdr3_aa: CASNQEVSYEQYF; cdr3_nt: TGTGCCAGCAACCAGGAGGTCAGCTACGAGCAGTACTTC
j_call: TRBJ2-2; clone_size: few; d_call: -; v_call: TRBV18; cdr3_aa: CASSPLSYNTGELFF; cdr3_nt: TGTGCCAGCTCACCACTTAGCTACAACACCGGGGAGCTGTTTTTT
j_call: TRBJ1-6; clone_size: -; d_call: -; v_call: TRBV9; cdr3_aa: CASSGITGEASPLHF; cdr3_nt: TGTGCCAGCAGCGGAATAACAGGTGAAGCTTCACCCCTCCACTTT
j_call: TRBJ2-7; clone_size: -; d_call: -; v_call: TRBV6-5; cdr3_aa: CASSFAALGMQYF; cdr3_nt: TGTGCCAGCAGTTTTGCGGCCCTTGGAATGCAGTACTTC
j_call: TRBJ2-2; clone_size: -; d_call: TRBD2; v_call: TRBV2; cdr3_aa: CASSGGLAHTGELFF; cdr3_nt: TGTGCCAGCAGTGGGGGACTAGCGCACACCGGGGAGCTGTTTTTT
j_call: TRBJ1-2; clone_size: once; d_call: -; v_call: TRBV4-1; cdr3_aa: CASSQGREAGYTF; cdr3_nt: TGCGCCAGCAGCCAAGGACGGGAGGCAGGCTACACCTTC
j_call: TRBJ1-5; clone_size: -; d_call: -; v_call: TRBV18; cdr3_aa: CASSATEFNQPQHF; cdr3_nt: TGTGCCAGCTCAGCGACAGAGTTTAATCAGCCCCAGCATTTT
j_call: TRBJ1-2; clone_size: -; d_call: -; v_call: TRBV28; cdr3_aa: CASRTGQTGTYGYTF; cdr3_nt: TGTGCCAGCAGGACCGGTCAAACAGGGACGTATGGCTACACCTTC
j_call: TRBJ1-1; clone_size: once; d_call: -; v_call: TRBV5-6; cdr3_aa: CASSLYRNTEAFF; cdr3_nt: TGTGCCAGCAGCTTGTACAGGAACACTGAAGCTTTCTTT
j_call: TRBJ1-5; clone_size: few; d_call: -; v_call: TRBV5-1; cdr3_aa: CASSSGWGDNQPQHF; cdr3_nt: TGCGCCAGCAGCTCCGGTTGGGGGGACAATCAGCCCCAGCATTTT
j_call: TRBJ2-5; clone_size: -; d_call: -; v_call: TRBV3-1/TRBV3-2; cdr3_aa: CASSTRDGGPETQYF; cdr3_nt: TGTGCCAGCAGCACCCGGGACGGGGGGCCAGAGACCCAGTACTTC
j_call: TRBJ1-1; clone_size: -; d_call: -; v_call: TRBV18; cdr3_aa: CASSEGRNTEAFF; cdr3_nt: TGTGCCAGCTCAGAAGGGAGGAACACTGAAGCTTTCTTT
j_call: TRBJ1-4; clone_size: few; d_call: -; v_call: TRBV3-1/TRBV3-2; cdr3_aa: CASSHGMSRGNEKLFF; cdr3_nt: TGTGCCAGCAGCCACGGGATGAGTAGGGGGAATGAAAAACTGTTTTTT
j_call: TRBJ1-1; clone_size: -; d_call: -; v_call: TRBV7-8; cdr3_aa: CASSLGQNTEAFF; cdr3_nt: TGTGCCAGCAGCTTGGGACAGAACACTGAAGCTTTCTTT
j_call: TRBJ2-5; clone_size: -; d_call: TRBD1; v_call: TRBV7-3; cdr3_aa: CASSLTGKETQYF; cdr3_nt: TGTGCCAGCAGCTTGACAGGGAAAGAGACCCAGTACTTC
j_call: TRBJ1-3; clone_size: -; d_call: -; v_call: TRBV7-8; cdr3_aa: CASSLAAYSGNTIYF; cdr3_nt: TGTGCCAGCAGCTTAGCGGCATACTCTGGAAACACCATATATTTT